Following are 10 T cell receptor beta chains from one sample sequenced in a study of cytomegalovirus exposure and HLA in healthy donors. Use of 60 Vbeta and 13 Jbeta primers characterized the PCR. The data were produced by immunoSEQ multiplex PCR, yet TCRdb's version contains in-frame clones alone and is incomplete. The profile covers about 110,000 clones, with approximately 80% appearing a single time and approximately 0.9% taken by the ten largest. The sample taken for sequencing was PBMCs. The receptors originated from a woman younger than 45 in good health and CMV-seronegative.

The chain couples TRBV6-5 to TRBJ1-1; D gene unclear. The CDR3 runs 14 residues. Germline V lookup: CDR1 MNHEY, CDR2 SVGAGI. The V end was cut by 6 bases, the J end by 4 bases, with 15 bases between. This chain's CDR3 is CASRRPELGTEAFF. The CDR3 region has the DNA TGTGCCAGCAGGCGACCGGAGCTCGGCACTGAAGCTTTCTTT.

CDR3 DNA sequence: TGCAGCGTTCGAGCAGGGGGCGCGGGAAAGACCCAGTACTTC. This codes for CSVRAGGAGKTQYF. This chain connects TRBV29-1 to TRBJ2-5; 8 bases agree with TRBD1. CDR1 is SQVTM, CDR2 ANQGSEA, per germline. The V and J ends lost 5 bases and 6 bases, in that order; junction bases with no gene match: 11. The CDR3 covers 14 residues.

This clone was detected once. The V call is TRBV6-1, the J call TRBJ1-1; a weak D match, TRBD1 (6 bases). The CDR3 is 15 amino acids. Germline V gives CDR1 MNHNS, CDR2 SASEGT. The V and J ends lost 3 bases and 1 base respectively, with 12 bases between them. CDR3 bases: TGTGCCAGCAGTGATATGACAGGTTGGAACACTGAAGCTTTCTTT. Translated, it gives CASSDMTGWNTEAFF.

The V and J genes are TRBV9 and TRBJ1-1; TRBD1 is a possible D gene (5 bases). CDR1 is SGDLS and CDR2 is YYNGEE in the germline V gene. This CDR3 comprises 15 residues. V lost 3 bases and J 0 bases, leaving 12 bases between the germline ends. This CDR3 is CASSGRQYMNTEAFF. The CDR3 nucleotides are TGTGCCAGCAGCGGGCGACAGTACATGAACACTGAAGCTTTCTTT.

The CDR3: CASSSGESRAFF. The CDR3 DNA is TGCGCCAGCAGTTCAGGGGAATCTCGAGCTTTCTTT. The V gene is TRBV10-2, the J gene TRBJ1-1; D is perhaps TRBD1 (6 bases). From germline, CDR1 is WSHSY and CDR2 SAAADI. V lost 5 bases to trimming and J lost 10 bases, with 14 bases between them. This CDR3 has 12 amino acids.

This sequence joins TRBV30 and TRBJ1-1, with unresolved D. The CDR3 has 13 amino acids. Trimming took 0 bases from V and 1 from J, leaving 6 bases between them. Germline CDR1 reads GTSNPN; CDR2 reads SVGIG (reference sequence). The CDR3 region is CAWSVRGNTEAFF. The CDR3 DNA sequence: TGTGCCTGGAGTGTACGAGGGAACACTGAAGCTTTCTTT.

The CDR3 DNA reads TGTGCCAGCAGCCGGGACAGCTCTGGAAACACCATATATTTT. It specifies CASSRDSSGNTIYF. This chain joins TRBV5-8 and TRBJ1-3, with TRBD1 matching over 7 bases. Trimming removed 4 bases from V and 0 bases from J; junction bases left unmatched: 1. Germline loops: CDR1 SGHTS, CDR2 YDEGEE. The CDR3 runs to 14 residues.

V usage is TRBV6-6 and J usage is TRBJ1-2; 7 bases fit TRBD1. CDR3 length: 13 residues. CDR1 is MNHNY, CDR2 SVGAGI, per germline (reference sequence). Losses at the gene ends were 5 bases for V and 2 bases for J; bases not matched to a gene: 2. The CDR3 region is CASSPDRNYGYTF. In DNA form, the CDR3 reads TGTGCCAGCAGTCCGGACAGGAACTATGGCTACACCTTC.

The V gene is TRBV11-2, the J gene TRBJ2-6; D gene ambiguous. The CDR3 is 15 residues long. The germline V and J ends were trimmed by 6 bases and 0 bases, with 9 bases remaining between them. Germline V CDR1 and CDR2: SGHAT, FQNNGV. The CDR3 DNA is TGTGCCAGCAGGGGCCGATTCTCTGGGGCCAACGTCCTGACTTTC. It encodes CASRGRFSGANVLTF. Combining the CDR3 with reference TRBV11-2 and TRBJ2-6 gives the whole variable domain EAGVAQSPRYKIIEKRQSVAFWCNPISGHATLYWYQQILGQGPKLLIQFQNNGVVDDSQLPKDRFSAERLKGVDSTLKIQPAKLEDSAVYLCASRGRFSGANVLTFGAGSRLTVL.

This chain connects TRBV6-5 to TRBJ2-7; 9 bases align to TRBD1. The CDR3 extends over 14 amino acids. J was trimmed by 5 bases and V by 6 bases; bases with no gene match: 8. CDR1 and CDR2 from the germline V gene are MNHEY and SVGAGI. The CDR3: CASSAGTGRNEQYF. The CDR3 coding sequence is TGTGCCAGCAGCGCCGGGACAGGGAGGAACGAGCAGTACTTC.